The 9 T cell receptor beta chains reported below all come from one sample, sequenced in a study of ipilimumab plus nivolumab after autologous stem cell transplantation. Assay: immunoSEQ multiplex PCR; the TCRdb copy retains only in-frame clones and omits some. The table shows about 43,000 clones, with roughly 88% occurring only once. Sequenced material: PBMCs, taken in a trial of ipilimumab plus nivolumab as post-transplant consolidation. The origin of the receptors is a male donor with multiple myeloma.

The rearrangement links TRBV4-1 to TRBJ1-1; D is uncertain. This CDR3 is 14 amino acids long. Germline-derived CDR1 and CDR2 are MGHRA and YSYEKL. The ends were cut back, 4 bases at V and 1 base at J, with 10 bases in the middle. Here the CDR3 reads CASSPFGGNTEAFF. CDR3 sequence (DNA): TGCGCCAGCAGCCCTTTCGGTGGGAACACTGAAGCTTTCTTT.

As to this clone: This sample also contains other DNA sequences that code for the same CDR3. The rearrangement uses TRBV6-5 and TRBJ2-5; unclear D gene. Trimming left V 0 bases short and J 5 bases short, with 1 base between. The germline CDR1 and CDR2 sequences are MNHEY and SVGAGI. This CDR3 region has 11 residues. The CDR3 nucleotides are TGTGCCAGCAGTTACTCGGAGACCCAGTACTTC. Amino acid sequence: CASSYSETQYF.

A remark on this clone: The same CDR3 also results from other DNA sequences found in this sample. This chain joins TRBV5-1 and TRBJ2-5, with 7 nucleotides matching TRBD2. Germline loops: CDR1 SGHRS, CDR2 YFSETQ. V gave up 4 bases and J gave up 5 bases; unmatched junction bases: 14. This CDR3 is 16 amino acids long. The CDR3: CASSLTVGGGSETQYF. The CDR3 nucleotides are TGCGCCAGCAGCCTCACCGTCGGGGGAGGGTCGGAGACCCAGTACTTC.

This chain links TRBV4-3 with TRBJ2-3; no clear D. Deletions cut 1 base from V and 1 base from J, with 12 bases between. The germline V gene encodes CDR1 LGHNA and CDR2 YSLEER. This CDR3 is 16 amino acids long. CDR3 bases: TGCGCCAGCAGCCAAGCTGTTACACGTCGCACAGATACGCAGTATTTT. Its protein is CASSQAVTRRTDTQYF.

The chain employs TRBV6-1 and TRBJ1-5; D ambiguous. V shed 2 bases and J shed 2 bases, with 13 bases lying between them. Germline assignment: CDR1 MNHNS and CDR2 SASEGT. The CDR3 contains 16 residues. As DNA, the CDR3 is TGTGCCAGCAGTGAATGGTTCGGGGTTGGCAATCAGCCCCAGCATTTT. This gives the protein CASSEWFGVGNQPQHF.

CDR3 residues: CASSLPPNTGELFF. CDR3 sequence (DNA): TGTGCCAGCAGCTTACCCCCAAACACCGGGGAGCTGTTTTTT. This chain joins TRBV11-1 and TRBJ2-2, with D unclear. The germline V and J ends were trimmed by 2 bases and 2 bases, with 6 bases remaining between them. Germline V lookup: CDR1 SGHAT, CDR2 FQDESV (reference sequence). This CDR3 is 14 amino acids long.

The chain employs TRBV30 and TRBJ1-2; D is perhaps TRBD1 (5 bases). Trimming shortened V by 2 bases and J by 4 bases, and 8 bases separated the two germline ends. CDR3 length equals 12 residues. Germline V gives CDR1 GTSNPN, CDR2 SVGIG (reference sequence). CDR3 in DNA: TGTGCCTGGAGTAGGAGGGGCTATGGCTACACCTTC. Amino acids: CAWSRRGYGYTF.

The rearrangement uses TRBV7-9 and TRBJ1-1; D not resolved. Trimming stripped 4 bases from V and 6 bases from J, with 9 bases between. Per germline, CDR1 SEHNR and CDR2 FQNEAQ (reference sequence). The length of the CDR3 is 12 residues. The CDR3 coding sequence is TGTGCCAGCAGCTCCCCACCGCCTGAAGCTTTCTTT. Protein sequence: CASSSPPPEAFF.

The V gene is TRBV6-6, the J gene TRBJ1-1; D not certain. V lost 4 bases and J 1 base, leaving 4 bases between the germline ends. Per germline, CDR1 MNHNY and CDR2 SVGAGI (reference sequence). This CDR3 has 12 amino acids. CDR3 sequence: CASSFGNTEAFF. The CDR3 DNA follows: TGTGCCAGCAGTTTTGGGAACACTGAAGCTTTCTTT.